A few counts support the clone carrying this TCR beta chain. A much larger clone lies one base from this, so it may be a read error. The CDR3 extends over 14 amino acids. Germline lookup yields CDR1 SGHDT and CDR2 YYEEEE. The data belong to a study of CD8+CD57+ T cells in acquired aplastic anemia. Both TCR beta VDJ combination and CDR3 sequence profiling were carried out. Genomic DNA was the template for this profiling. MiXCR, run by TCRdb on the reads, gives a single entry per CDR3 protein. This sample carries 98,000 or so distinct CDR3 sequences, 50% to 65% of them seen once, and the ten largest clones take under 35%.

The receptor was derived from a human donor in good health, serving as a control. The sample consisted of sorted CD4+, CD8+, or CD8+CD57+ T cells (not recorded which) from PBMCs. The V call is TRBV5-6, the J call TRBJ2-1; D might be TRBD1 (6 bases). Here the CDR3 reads CASSVTGSYDEQFF. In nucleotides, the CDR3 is TGTGCCAGCAGCGTGACAGGTTCCTACGATGAGCAGTTCTTC.